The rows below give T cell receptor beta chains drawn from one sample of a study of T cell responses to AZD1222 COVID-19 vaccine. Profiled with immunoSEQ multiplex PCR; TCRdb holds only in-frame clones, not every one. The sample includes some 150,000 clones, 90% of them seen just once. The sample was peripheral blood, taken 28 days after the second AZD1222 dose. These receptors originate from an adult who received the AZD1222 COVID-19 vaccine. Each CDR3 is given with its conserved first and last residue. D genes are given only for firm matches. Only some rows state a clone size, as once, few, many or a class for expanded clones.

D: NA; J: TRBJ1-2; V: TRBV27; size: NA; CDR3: CASSLDLWGRSGYTF; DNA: TGTGCCAGCAGCCTAGACCTTTGGGGGCGCTCTGGCTACACCTTC
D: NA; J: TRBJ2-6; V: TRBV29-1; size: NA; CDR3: CSVAILGGNVLTF; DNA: TGCAGCGTTGCCATTCTGGGCGGAAACGTCCTGACTTTC
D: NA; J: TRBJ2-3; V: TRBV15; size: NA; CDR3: CATSRDPKDTQYF; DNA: TGTGCCACCAGCAGAGATCCAAAAGATACGCAGTATTTT
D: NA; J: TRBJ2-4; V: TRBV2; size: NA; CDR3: CASSEYGQGSIAKNIQYF; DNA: TGTGCCAGCAGTGAGTACGGTCAGGGGTCGATAGCCAAAAACATTCAGTACTTC
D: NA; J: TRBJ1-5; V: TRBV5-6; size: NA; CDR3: CASSLNGVSNQPQHF; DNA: TGTGCCAGCAGCTTGAACGGAGTTAGCAATCAGCCCCAGCATTTT
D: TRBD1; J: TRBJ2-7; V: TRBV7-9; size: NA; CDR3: CASSLGVGQGSYEQYF; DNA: TGTGCCAGCAGCTTAGGTGTGGGACAGGGCTCCTACGAGCAGTACTTC
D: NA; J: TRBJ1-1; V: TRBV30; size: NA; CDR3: CASGRTEAFF; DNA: TGTGCCTCTGGCCGCACTGAAGCTTTCTTT
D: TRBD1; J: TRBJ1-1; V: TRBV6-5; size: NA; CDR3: CASSPGQGYTEAFF; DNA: TGTGCCAGCAGTCCCGGACAGGGGTACACTGAAGCTTTCTTT
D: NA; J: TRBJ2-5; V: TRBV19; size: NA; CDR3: CASSQTRQETQYF; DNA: TGTGCCAGTTCCCAGACTAGACAAGAGACCCAGTACTTC
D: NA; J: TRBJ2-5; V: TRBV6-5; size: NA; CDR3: CASRETQETQYF; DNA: TGTGCCAGCAGGGAGACTCAAGAGACCCAGTACTTC
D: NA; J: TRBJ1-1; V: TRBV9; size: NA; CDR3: CASSVGGYKNTEAFF; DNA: TGTGCCAGCAGCGTAGGGGGTTACAAGAACACTGAAGCTTTCTTT
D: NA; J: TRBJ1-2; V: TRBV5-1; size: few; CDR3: CASSLEGLDGYTF; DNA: TGCGCCAGCAGCTTGGAAGGGTTGGATGGCTACACCTTC